A single sample is the source of the 5 T cell receptor beta chains below, sequenced in a study of human T cells and chemical hapten exposure. Unfractionated whole blood yielded total RNA. Separate cDNA molecules received unique molecular identifiers, which the library attached to them. Via MiXCR, TCRdb re-called the reads, giving one row per CDR3 protein. The sample has around 120,000 distinct CDR3 sequences, approximately 9.3% seen once. The specimen was whole blood. These receptors were taken from a human donor in good health. Some clones in this sample may be carry-over from other donors' samples.

This clonotype appeared a few times. This chain joins TRBV4-2 and TRBJ2-7; 11 nucleotides align to TRBD2. The CDR3 has 17 amino acids. V lost 0 bases, J lost 5 bases, and 9 bases stayed unmatched. Germline V gene lookup returns CDR1 LGHNA and CDR2 YNFKEQ. The CDR3 here is CASSQDTGLAGGHEQYF. The DNA for the CDR3 is TGTGCCAGCAGCCAAGATACTGGGCTAGCGGGGGGCCACGAGCAGTACTTC.

This clonotype turned up a few times. The gene calls are TRBV3-1 and TRBJ1-2; D ambiguous. The V end lost 0 bases, the J end lost 5 bases, and 7 bases lay between the germline ends. CDR1 is LGHDT, CDR2 YNNKEL, per germline (reference sequence). The CDR3 has 13 residues. The CDR3 DNA reads as TGTGCCAGCAGCCAAGACAGGCTGTATGGCTACACCTTC. As protein: CASSQDRLYGYTF.

This chain connects TRBV18 to TRBJ2-1; D might be TRBD2 (6 bases). V was cut by 1 base and J by 8 bases, with 12 bases left in between. The germline V gene encodes CDR1 KGHSH and CDR2 LQKENI. The CDR3 has 14 residues. The CDR3 DNA reads as TGTGCCAGCTCACCACGTCGGGAGCGGGATGAGCAGTTCTTC. Its protein is CASSPRRERDEQFF.

This clonotype was observed a handful of times. The chain has TRBV7-3 and TRBJ2-2, with TRBD1 matching 7 bases. Looked up from germline, CDR1 is SGHTA and CDR2 is FQGTGA. Trimming removed 5 bases from V and 6 bases from J; junction bases left unmatched: 3. The CDR3 extends over 13 amino acids. CDR3 amino acids: CASSTTGAGELFF. In DNA form, the CDR3 reads TGTGCCAGCAGCACCACAGGGGCCGGGGAGCTGTTTTTT.

In its sample, this clonotype was seen a few times. The rearrangement uses TRBV11-2 and TRBJ2-7, with D perhaps matching TRBD1 (6 bases). Germline V gene sequence: CDR1 SGHAT, CDR2 FQNNGV. The germline V and J ends were trimmed by 5 bases and 4 bases, with 18 bases remaining between them. The CDR3 sequence is 15 residues long. CDR3 bases: TGTGCCAGCAGCCCGTGGGACACCCCGGGATACGAGCAGTACTTC. Protein sequence: CASSPWDTPGYEQYF.